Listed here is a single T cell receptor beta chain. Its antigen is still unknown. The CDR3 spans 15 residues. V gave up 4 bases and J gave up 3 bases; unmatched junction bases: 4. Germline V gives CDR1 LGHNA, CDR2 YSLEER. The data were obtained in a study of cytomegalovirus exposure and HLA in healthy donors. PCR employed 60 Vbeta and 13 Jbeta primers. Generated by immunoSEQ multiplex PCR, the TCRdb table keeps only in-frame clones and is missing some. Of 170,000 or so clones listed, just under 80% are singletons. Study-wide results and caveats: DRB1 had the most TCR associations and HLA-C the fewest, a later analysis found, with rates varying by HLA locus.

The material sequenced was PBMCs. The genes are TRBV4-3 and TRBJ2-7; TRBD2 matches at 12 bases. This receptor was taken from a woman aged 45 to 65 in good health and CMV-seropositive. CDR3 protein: CASSRGLAGIYEQYF. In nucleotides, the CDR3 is TGCGCCAGCAGCCGGGGACTAGCGGGTATCTACGAGCAGTACTTC.